What follows is one TCR beta chain and its context. Antigen: not known. Amplified TCR beta CDR3 regions came from RNA transcripts. An initial round of RT-PCR targeting the TCR CDR3 relied on the HTBI primer set. Using its own MiXCR run on the multiplex PCR reads, TCRdb lists one record per CDR3 protein. The table includes about 290,000 distinct CDR3 sequences, 15% detected once. The source of the sample is a study of T cells in Graves' hyperthyroidism and ophthalmopathy. Study findings and constraints: Among thyroid clonotypes expanded above 0.001, most also appeared in blood.

The CDR3 extends over 17 amino acids. V lost 12 bases to trimming and J lost 0 bases; unmatched junction nucleotides: 17. Germline CDR1 is KGHDR and CDR2 is SFDVKD. V is TRBV24-1 and J is TRBJ2-7, with 9 bases aligning to TRBD1. The TCR sequence derives from a woman in her fifties or sixties with Graves' hyperthyroidism that later progressed to Graves' ophthalmopathy. The sample was blood. The CDR3 here is CAPLFIIGQGSSYEQYF. The DNA of the CDR3 is TGTGCCCCCTTATTTATCATCGGACAGGGGAGCTCCTACGAGCAGTACTTC.